This T cell receptor (beta chain) was sequenced during a study of blood T cell repertoires in COVID-19 (dated by TCRdb to between 2020 and 2021). In the study overall: The collaborator samples originated in the United States, Italy and Spain and spanned the acute and convalescent phases of COVID-19. The sample metadata nearly always contained a de-identified subject ID, COVID-19 status, age in years and sex. The prospective study material was composed of cDNA or gDNA derived from T cells, B-cell-depleted T cells, or PBMCs. The samples were drawn from the first 160 participants of the ongoing ImmuneRACE study and from 1,254 subjects provided by 6 global collaborators. A freely available public database, intended as a resource for researchers studying the immune response to SARS-CoV-2, is where the repertoires were released. Deeply sampled blood TCRbeta repertoires from subjects exposed to, actively infected with, or recovered from COVID-19 were included in the dataset. Where HLA class I and class II types were available, the types were taken from metadata supplied by the sample provider, not from assay-based typing.

With respect to this clone: Its binding antigen is unknown. Base-call qualities are not available, and no considerably larger clone is one nucleotide away.

Collaborating institutions collected whole blood in K2EDTA tubes following their own protocols. For TCRbeta analysis, collaborators shipped samples as frozen whole blood, isolated PBMCs, or DNA extracted from either of those sample types. Study-level results and caveats: The amount of clinical and demographic metadata varied by source and participant and was provided uncurated.

The immunoSEQ Assay, a bias-controlled multiplex PCR, was used to amplify TCRbeta CDR3 regions from genomic DNA. On the authors' methods: The number of nucleated cells in each sample was estimated from the amplification of reference gene primers within the assay. Sequence reads were collapsed and filtered to measure the absolute abundance of every unique TCRbeta CDR3 rearrangement. Productive Simpson clonality was computed per sample as the square root of Simpson's diversity index over productive rearrangements. The clones in this table, taken by TCRdb from immuneACCESS, are in-frame only. Not every clone is retained; where verified, under half of the shortfall comes from an unresolved V gene, and the cause of the rest is unknown. The V and J calls and the clone size are those of that table, but D and trimming were determined from the DNA. The sample yields under 100,000 clones; about 90% were counted once. The ten top clones hold more than 1% of the sample.

CDR1 and CDR2 were assigned from the germline V gene (reference sequence) as MNHEY and SMNVEV. From its cysteine to its phenylalanine, the CDR3 spans 14 amino acids. The DNA shown is the 42-base CDR3, in frame from base 1. Ends trimmed: V by 3 bases, J by 10 bases; bases unmatched to a gene: 7. The sequence links TRBV27 to TRBJ2-1, with 9 central nucleotides matching TRBD1. This sequence originates from a human donor in a cohort sampled during active COVID-19. Sequencing input: peripheral blood. The bases read TGTGCCAGCAGTTTTAACAGGGGGCCGGGGGAGCAGTTCTTC. The encoded protein is CASSFNRGPGEQFF.